A single sample gave rise to the 9 T cell receptor beta chains below, sequenced in a study of patients and donors after allogeneic stem cell transplantation. MiXCR, run by TCRdb on the RT-PCR reads, gives a single entry per CDR3 protein. The data contain about 410,000 distinct CDR3 sequences, 16% of them seen just once; the ten biggest clones take up less than 9.5%. Sample: blood, either unsorted or a sorted T cell fraction (not recorded which). These receptors were collected from a human donor who was either an allogeneic HSCT recipient or a stem cell or donor lymphocyte infusion donor (not recorded which). It is not recorded whose cells these are; they may come from a transplant donor.

This clonotype occurred a few times. CDR3 DNA sequence: TGTGCCAGCAGTTTAGCCGGGGGGGCACGTCAAGAGACCCAGTACTTC. It specifies CASSLAGGARQETQYF. The chain combines TRBV12-3 or TRBV12-4 with TRBJ2-5; 8 bases are a match to TRBD2. The V gene end was trimmed by 0 bases and the J gene end by 2 bases; junction bases not matched to a gene: 5. CDR3 length: 16 residues.

This chain connects TRBV5-1 to TRBJ1-2; TRBD1 matches 7 bases. Germline assignment: CDR1 SGHRS and CDR2 YFSETQ. The CDR3 is 17 residues long. With 5 bases clipped from V and 4 bases from J, the junction kept 17 bases outside the gene matches. The CDR3 region has the DNA TGCGCCAGCAGATTGACAGGGAAGGATCGTGCCGGCTATGGCTACACCTTC. It is translated as CASRLTGKDRAGYGYTF.

The J gene is TRBJ2-2, the V gene TRBV6-1; 7 bases line up with TRBD2. This CDR3 is 16 amino acids long. Germline CDR1 reads MNHNS; CDR2 reads SASEGT. V lost 7 bases and J lost 5; bases outside the gene matches: 13. The CDR3 spells CASTLGGGRVTGELFF. The CDR3 DNA reads TGTGCCAGCACCCTTGGGGGGGGACGAGTAACCGGGGAGCTGTTTTTT.

This clonotype has ten or more counts. The chain recombines TRBV5-1 with TRBJ2-2; D possibly corresponds to TRBD2 (6 bases). Germline V CDR1 and CDR2: SGHRS, YFSETQ. The CDR3 sequence is 15 residues long. The V end lost 3 bases, the J end lost 5 bases, and 14 bases lay between the germline ends. CDR3 loop: CASSSAGLLTGELFF. The CDR3 DNA is TGCGCCAGCAGCTCGGCGGGACTCTTAACCGGGGAGCTGTTTTTT.

The V call is TRBV4-3, the J call TRBJ1-2, with D possibly matching TRBD1 (5 bases). Trimming removed 3 bases from V and 3 bases from J, with 14 bases in between. CDR1 LGHNA and CDR2 YSLEER come from the germline V gene. The CDR3 is 15 amino acids. The CDR3, as DNA: TGCGCCAGCAGCCAGGACCGCAGGGTCGACTATGGCTACACCTTC. It specifies CASSQDRRVDYGYTF.

At least ten counts were recorded for this clonotype. V is TRBV12-3 or TRBV12-4 and J is TRBJ1-2; the D gene is possibly TRBD1 (5 bases). Trimming took 0 bases from V and 7 from J, leaving 9 bases between them. CDR3 length: 13 amino acids. The CDR3 DNA is TGTGCCAGCAGTTTAGCTAGGGGCAGTGGCTACACCTTC. It yields the protein CASSLARGSGYTF.

The gene calls are TRBV20-1 and TRBJ2-1; no firm D call. The CDR3 is made up of 15 amino acids. Trimming took off 3 bases at V and 7 bases at J, with 19 bases between the two ends. Germline V lookup: CDR1 DFQATT, CDR2 SNEGSKA (reference sequence). CDR3 DNA sequence: TGCAGTGCTAGGGGTCCCGGGCCTGCGTTAAATGAGCAGTTCTTC. It yields the protein CSARGPGPALNEQFF.

V usage is TRBV20-1 and J usage is TRBJ1-1, with 9 bases fitting TRBD1. After removal of 5 bases from V and 3 bases from J, the junction contained 10 bases not matched to a gene. Germline V gene sequence: CDR1 DFQATT, CDR2 SNEGSKA (reference sequence). The CDR3 spans 15 residues. The CDR3 region is CSAVPGQGGDTEAFF. In DNA, the CDR3 is TGCAGTGCTGTCCCGGGACAGGGAGGGGACACTGAAGCTTTCTTT.

The chain joins TRBV12-3 or TRBV12-4 to TRBJ1-3; D gene uncertain. The CDR3 runs to 15 residues. V was clipped by 5 bases and J by 0 bases, with 11 bases between them. The CDR3: CASSAPDISGNTIYF. Written as DNA, the CDR3 is TGTGCCAGCAGTGCGCCCGACATCTCTGGAAACACCATATATTTT.